This T cell receptor beta chain was captured by sequencing in a study of OX40 agonist ivuxolimab in advanced cancers. Across the study: Patients were treated with ivuxolimab, an agonistic anti-OX40 (CD134) antibody. General study results and limits: Some of the nonresponding patients also showed low levels of normalized T-cell clonal expansion. At 0.1 to 3.0 mg/kg, clonal expansion of CD4+ and CD8+ blood T cells had occurred by week 6. The mean number of expanded clones was higher in CD8+ T cells than in CD4+.

About this clone itself: What it binds is unknown.

The CDR3 contains 17 residues. Germline V gene data show CDR1 as LGHNT and CDR2 as FRNRAP. Trimming took 4 bases from V and 1 from J; bases not matched to a gene: 9. The protocol was immunoSEQ multiplex PCR, while the TCRdb copy is restricted to in-frame clones and leaves out a portion. The table has 55,000 to 80,000 clones, 81% seen once. The sequence derives from an adult with an advanced solid tumor such as melanoma, head and neck, liver or kidney cancer. The sample consisted of CD4+ or CD8+ T cells sorted from blood, taken in a trial of the OX40 agonist ivuxolimab. This sequence joins TRBV12-5 and TRBJ2-7; 11 bases are shared with TRBD1. The CDR3 DNA reads as TGTGCTAGTGGTTCCGCGCCCGGGACAGGGGGTTCCTACGAGCAGTACTTC. Translated, it gives CASGSAPGTGGSYEQYF.